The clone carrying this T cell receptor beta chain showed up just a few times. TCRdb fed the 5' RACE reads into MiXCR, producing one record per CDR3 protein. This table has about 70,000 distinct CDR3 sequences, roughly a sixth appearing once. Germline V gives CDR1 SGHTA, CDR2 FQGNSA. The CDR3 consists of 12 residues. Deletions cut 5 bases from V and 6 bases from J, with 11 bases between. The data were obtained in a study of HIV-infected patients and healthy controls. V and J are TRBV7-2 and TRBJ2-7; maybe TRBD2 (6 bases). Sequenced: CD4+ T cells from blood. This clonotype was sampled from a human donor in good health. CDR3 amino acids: CASSPGGVEQYF. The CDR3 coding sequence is TGTGCCAGCAGCCCCGGCGGGGTCGAGCAGTACTTC.